Following are 13 T cell receptor beta chains from one sample sequenced in a study of blood T cell repertoires in COVID-19. The data were produced by immunoSEQ multiplex PCR, yet TCRdb's version contains in-frame clones alone and is incomplete. Altogether 100,000 to 150,000 clones are present, over 75% being singletons, with the ten largest covering under 8%. The sequenced sample was peripheral blood. These TCRs come from a man aged 80 or over with active or convalescent COVID-19.

Here the CDR3 DNA reads TGCAGTGCTAGTGGCGGCTACTCTCGGAATGAGCAGTTCTTC. Its protein is CSASGGYSRNEQFF. The chain employs TRBV20-1 and TRBJ2-1; no reliable D call. V was shortened by 3 bases and J by 7 bases, with 16 bases between the two germline ends. CDR1 and CDR2 (germline): DFQATT, SNEGSKA (reference sequence). This CDR3 has 14 amino acids.

This chain joins TRBV5-8 and TRBJ1-6; 9 bases are shared with TRBD1. This CDR3 is 16 amino acids long. Germline trimming cut 0 bases from V and 6 bases from J; bases unmatched to any gene: 4. The germline V gene encodes CDR1 SGHTS and CDR2 YDEGEE. The DNA for the CDR3 is TGTGCCAGCAGCTTGGACGGGACAGGGCCTAATTCACCCCTCCACTTT. Its protein is CASSLDGTGPNSPLHF.

The genes are TRBV9 and TRBJ2-6; D is possibly TRBD2 (6 bases). The V end lost 5 bases, the J end lost 3 bases, and 9 bases lay between the germline ends. Germline V gives CDR1 SGDLS, CDR2 YYNGEE. The CDR3 runs 14 residues. The CDR3 DNA sequence: TGTGCCAGCAGGGAGGGGTTTGGGGCCAACGTCCTGACTTTC. It translates to CASREGFGANVLTF.

This chain uses TRBV27 with TRBJ2-1; 7 bases line up with TRBD2. Per germline, CDR1 MNHEY and CDR2 SMNVEV (reference sequence). The CDR3 contains 16 residues. The J segment lost 0 bases and the V segment lost 1 base, leaving 3 bases of the junction unmatched. The CDR3 protein is CASSLLSSGSYNEQFF. DNA of the CDR3: TGTGCCAGCAGTTTATTATCTAGCGGCTCCTACAATGAGCAGTTCTTC.

J is TRBJ2-1 and V is TRBV5-1; 10 bases map to TRBD2. The junction had 17 bases not matched to a gene; V was cut back by 4 bases and J by 1 base. The CDR3 contains 20 residues. Germline-derived CDR1 and CDR2 are SGHRS and YFSETQ. CDR3 coding DNA: TGCGCCAGCAGCCCCAGGGGACTAGCGACTACCGGAGGGTCCTACAATGAGCAGTTCTTC. Its translation is CASSPRGLATTGGSYNEQFF.

This clone came up a few times. The rearrangement uses TRBV5-1 and TRBJ1-1; D possibly corresponds to TRBD1 (5 bases). Germline loops: CDR1 SGHRS, CDR2 YFSETQ. The CDR3 extends over 14 amino acids. V lost 3 bases and J lost 3, with 12 bases in between. CDR3 loop: CASSSRGGYTEAFF. The DNA of the CDR3 is TGCGCCAGCAGCTCTAGGGGAGGCTACACTGAAGCTTTCTTT.

This chain joins TRBV5-4 and TRBJ2-1; 7 bases map to TRBD2. V lost 6 bases and J lost 0; bases outside the gene matches: 6. CDR1 SGHNT and CDR2 YYREEE come from the germline V gene (reference sequence). CDR3 length equals 15 residues. This CDR3 is CASTSSGSSYNEQFF. In nucleotides, the CDR3 is TGTGCCAGCACCTCTAGCGGTAGCTCCTACAATGAGCAGTTCTTC.

The CDR3 nucleotides are TGTGCCAGCAGCCCCTCCGGGGTAGCGGGCGAGCAGTACTTC. Its translation: CASSPSGVAGEQYF. The chain links TRBV3-1 (or the pseudogene TRBV3-2) to TRBJ2-7; 7 bases line up with TRBD2. Germline V gene sequence: CDR1 LGHDT, CDR2 YNNKEL (reference sequence). V lost 4 bases and J lost 6; bases outside the gene matches: 9. The CDR3 length is 14 residues.

This chain uses TRBV5-4 with TRBJ2-2; 8 bases match TRBD1. From germline, CDR1 is SGHNT and CDR2 YYREEE (reference sequence). V trimming: 2 bases; J trimming: 3 bases; junction bases outside the gene matches: 6. The CDR3 runs 16 residues. CDR3 amino acids: CASSFGQGRYTGELFF. CDR3 sequence (DNA): TGTGCCAGCAGCTTCGGACAGGGCCGCTACACCGGGGAGCTGTTTTTT.

This rearrangement joins TRBV6-1 to TRBJ2-5, with D unclear. The CDR3 covers 12 residues. Trimming pared 1 base from V and 5 bases from J, leaving 5 bases between. Per the germline V gene, CDR1 is MNHNS and CDR2 is SASEGT. CDR3 sequence (DNA): TGTGCCAGCAGTGAAGTTATGGAGACCCAGTACTTC. It specifies CASSEVMETQYF.

The genes are TRBV10-3 and TRBJ1-2; possible D gene TRBD1, 5 bases. The V and J ends lost 3 bases and 5 bases respectively, with 7 bases between them. Germline-derived CDR1 and CDR2 are ENHRY and SYGVKD. The CDR3 has 12 residues. The chain's CDR3 is CAISDGGYGYTF. CDR3 in DNA: TGTGCCATCAGTGATGGGGGGTATGGCTACACCTTC.

The chain has TRBV19 and TRBJ1-6; D remains ambiguous. This CDR3 comprises 13 residues. V was shortened by 1 base and J by 7 bases, with 5 bases between the two germline ends. Germline V lookup: CDR1 LNHDA, CDR2 SQIVND (reference sequence). This chain's CDR3 is CASSIGANSPLHF. DNA of the CDR3: TGTGCCAGTAGTATAGGGGCCAATTCACCCCTCCACTTT.

The chain couples TRBV4-1 to TRBJ2-7, with a weak D call TRBD1 (6 bases). This CDR3 is 16 amino acids long. Between the trimmed V and J ends, which lost 1 base and 3 bases, there was a span of 16 bases. Germline values: CDR1 MGHRA, CDR2 YSYEKL. The CDR3 region has the DNA TGCGCCAGCAGCCAAGGGGCCCGGCAGGGGAACTACGAGCAGTACTTC. It codes for CASSQGARQGNYEQYF.